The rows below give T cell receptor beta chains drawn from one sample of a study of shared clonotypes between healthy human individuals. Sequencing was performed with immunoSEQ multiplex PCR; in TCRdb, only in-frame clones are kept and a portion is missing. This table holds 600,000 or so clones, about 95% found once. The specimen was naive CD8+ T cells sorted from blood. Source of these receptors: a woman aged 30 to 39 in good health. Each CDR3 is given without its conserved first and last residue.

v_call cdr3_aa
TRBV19 ASSPWTSELNEQF
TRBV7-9 ASSLNAHEQY
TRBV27 ASSFGSGGHYEQY
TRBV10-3 AISDGPYEQY
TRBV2 ASSATENTGELF
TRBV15 ATSRELSSCEQY
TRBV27 ASSPAQTLGLEQY
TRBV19 ASSIIAGGTDTQY
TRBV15 ATYSEGRTEAF
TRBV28 ASSLGGVGAYEQY
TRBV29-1 SVVPSGHSYEQY
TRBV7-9 ASSSGTGREKLF
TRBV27 ASSLVTGGTGTQY
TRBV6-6 ASSYQDREEESPLH
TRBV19 ASSIGTSHGNTIY
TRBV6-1 ASSEAGDINTGELF
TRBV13 ASSLMAGAGELF
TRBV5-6 ASSLWGSITEAF
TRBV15 ATSGRDRPIYEQY
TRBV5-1 ASGNQLAAIPDTQY
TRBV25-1 ASSKGTGTPYEQY
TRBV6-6 ASSYTIASSSYEQY
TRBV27 ASRKWDGVQETQY
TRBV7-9 ASSLDNIGRYGYT
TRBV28 ATDSKNTEAF
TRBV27 ASSLVAGVGYEQF
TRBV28 ASSPTTSGHSFVRLFYGYT
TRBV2 ASSEHGAGNTIY
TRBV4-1 ASSQDRDRIYEQY
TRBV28 ASSLLRVQETQY
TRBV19 ASSMERGLTYEQY
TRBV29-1 SVEASQGVLNYNEQF
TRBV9 ASSVGTSGTETQY